Sequencing of this TCR beta chain was carried out in a study of cytomegalovirus exposure and HLA in healthy donors. Study-level background: A prior study identified approximately 120 million unique TCR beta sequences from about 179 million T cells.

General study points: The authors assumed roughly uniform sequencing depth across donors for presence/absence analyses. The authors confirmed in vitro that three CMV-associated chains were specific for CMV antigens. More clonal expansion characterized HLA-associated TCR beta chains than equally common others in a later analysis.

J lost 3 bases, V lost 0 bases, and 8 bases had no gene match. The germline V gene encodes CDR1 SGHAT and CDR2 FQNNGV. This CDR3 has 17 amino acids. In the case of this clone: Its antigen is as yet unknown.

The primer mix had 60 Vbeta and 13 Jbeta primers. The method was immunoSEQ multiplex PCR; TCRdb's version includes in-frame clones alone and lacks a portion of them. Of 130,000 to 150,000 clones listed, roughly 80% were seen once; the top ten hold under 3%. The sequence was obtained from a man aged 40-55 years in good health and CMV-seropositive. The sample taken for sequencing was PBMCs. The V gene is TRBV11-2, the J gene TRBJ1-5, with TRBD1 matching 7 bases. The DNA for the CDR3 is TGTGCCAGCAGCTTAGATGCAGGGGGTCATTACAATCAGCCCCAGCATTTT. This translates into CASSLDAGGHYNQPQHF.